This T cell receptor beta chain was captured in a study of molecular identifiers for immune sequencing clone quantification. Across the whole study: RNA from approximately 20,000 or 98,000 naive CD8 cells was split five ways in replicates, with four sequenced.

This clonotype was seen at least ten times. The antigen remains undetermined. Preparation of the bulk TCR libraries relied on previously described methods and listed TCR primers. TCRdb re-called the PCR reads through MiXCR, storing one row per CDR3 protein. The table has tens of thousands of distinct CDR3 sequences, 21% seen once; the top ten hold more than 0.85%. The CDR3 covers 17 residues. V lost 3 bases and J 0 bases, leaving 12 bases between the germline ends. Germline V gene lookup returns CDR1 LNHDA and CDR2 SQIVND (reference sequence). Researchers sorted naive CD8 T cells as cells that were CD8+CD4-CCR7+CD45RA+. Overall study results and limits: Clones above 20 RNA copies held over 98% of effector molecules, under 1% in naive cells.

The sequencing sample was made of naive CD8+ T cells from blood, with Jurkat cell RNA spiked in. The subset here: FACS-sorted CD8+CD4-CCR7+CD45RA+ naive T cells. The receptor's source is a human donor in good health. Some libraries in this study had Jurkat cell RNA spiked in. V is TRBV19 and J is TRBJ2-6; unclear D gene. The DNA for the CDR3 is TGTGCCAGTAGTATCGTTACATGGAACTCTGGGGCCAACGTCCTGACTTTC. It specifies CASSIVTWNSGANVLTF.